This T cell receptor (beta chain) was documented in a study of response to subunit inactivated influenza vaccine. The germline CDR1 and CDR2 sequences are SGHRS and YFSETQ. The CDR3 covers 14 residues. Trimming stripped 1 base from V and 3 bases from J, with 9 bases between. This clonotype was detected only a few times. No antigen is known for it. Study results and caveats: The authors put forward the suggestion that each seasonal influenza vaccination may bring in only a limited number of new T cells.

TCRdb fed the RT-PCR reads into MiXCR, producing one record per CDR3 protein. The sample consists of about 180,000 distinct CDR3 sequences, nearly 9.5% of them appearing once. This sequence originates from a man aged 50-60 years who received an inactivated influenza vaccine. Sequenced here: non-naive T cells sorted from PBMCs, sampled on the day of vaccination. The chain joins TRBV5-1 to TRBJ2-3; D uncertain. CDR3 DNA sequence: TGCGCCAGCAGCTTGTCAGTTTTAACAGATACGCAGTATTTT. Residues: CASSLSVLTDTQYF.